These 11 T cell receptor beta chains were sequenced from one sample in a study of T cells in Graves' hyperthyroidism and ophthalmopathy. Regions amplified from RNA transcripts were the TCR beta CDR3 regions. HTBI primers were employed in a first-round RT-PCR of the TCR CDR3. TCRdb fed the multiplex PCR reads into MiXCR, producing one record per CDR3 protein. The sample contains hundreds of thousands of distinct CDR3 sequences, approximately 13% of which appear only once. Sample: blood. Every receptor here comes from a woman between 25 and 40 years old with Graves' hyperthyroidism.

This clonotype showed up many times. The chain recombines TRBV20-1 with TRBJ1-6, with D tentatively TRBD1 (6 bases). The CDR3 spans 14 residues. The ends were cut back, 1 base at V and 7 bases at J, with 11 bases in the middle. From germline, CDR1 is DFQATT and CDR2 SNEGSKA (reference sequence). The CDR3: CSARVVRGNSPLHF. Written as DNA, the CDR3 is TGCAGTGCTAGAGTTGTCAGGGGAAATTCACCCCTCCACTTT.

This clonotype was seen many times. The CDR3 region has the DNA TGTGCCAGCAGTCGAGGGAGCTCCTACAATGAGCAGTTCTTC. Amino acids: CASSRGSSYNEQFF. The genes are TRBV28 and TRBJ2-1; TRBD2 might be the D (5 bases). This CDR3 is 14 amino acids long. Trimming removed 5 bases at V and 0 bases at J, with 8 bases between. Looked up from germline, CDR1 is MDHEN and CDR2 is SYDVKM. Complete variable domain (other parts from reference TRBV28 and TRBJ2-1): DVKVTQSSRYLVKRTGEKVFLECVQDMDHENMFWYRQDPGLGLRLIYFSYDVKMKEKGDIPEGYSVSREKKERFSLILESASTNQTSMYLCASSRGSSYNEQFFGPGTRLTVL.

This clonotype was counted many times. The chain recombines TRBV12-3 or TRBV12-4 with TRBJ2-3; D is tentatively TRBD1 or TRBD2 (5 bases each). V dropped 6 bases and J dropped 1 base, with 14 bases sitting between them. The CDR3 runs to 15 residues. CDR3: CASRGPWDGTDTQYF. The CDR3 region has the DNA TGTGCCAGCAGGGGACCATGGGATGGCACAGATACGCAGTATTTT.

In this sample, this clonotype turned up many times. The V and J genes are TRBV28 and TRBJ2-2; no clear D gene. V was shortened by 8 bases and J by 3 bases, with 4 bases between the two germline ends. This CDR3 has 11 amino acids. Germline V gene lookup returns CDR1 MDHEN and CDR2 SYDVKM. For the CDR3, the DNA is TGTGCCAGCTCCCACACCGGGGAGCTGTTTTTT. Translating it yields CASSHTGELFF.

V and J are TRBV7-2 and TRBJ2-7; the match to TRBD2 covers 7 bases. V was pared by 5 bases and J by 4 bases, with 11 bases of the junction left unmatched. CDR1 SGHTA and CDR2 FQGNSA come from the germline V gene. The CDR3 is 15 amino acids. CDR3 region: CASSNRVGRSYEQYF. In DNA form, the CDR3 reads TGTGCCAGCAGCAATCGTGTCGGGAGGTCTTACGAGCAGTACTTC.

The gene calls are TRBV18 and TRBJ2-7; D perhaps matches TRBD1 (6 bases). This CDR3 has 14 amino acids. V was cut by 2 bases and J by 4 bases, with 12 bases left in between. Germline CDR1 and CDR2: KGHSH and LQKENI. CDR3 sequence (DNA): TGTGCCAGCTCACCAAACTCAGGGGCATACGAGCAGTACTTC. Translating gives CASSPNSGAYEQYF. The whole variable domain, filled in from reference TRBV18 and TRBJ2-7, reads NAGVMQNPRHLVRRRGQEARLRCSPMKGHSHVYWYRQLPEEGLKFMVYLQKENIIDESGMPKERFSAEFPKEGPSILRIQQVVRGDSAAYFCASSPNSGAYEQYFGPGTRLTVT.

The chain employs TRBV7-6 and TRBJ2-5; 9 bases are a match to TRBD2. The CDR3 runs to 15 residues. J gave up 5 bases and V 3 bases, and 7 bases lay outside the gene matches. Germline-derived CDR1 and CDR2 are SGHVS and FNYEAQ. The CDR3 DNA is TGTGCCAGCAGCTTCTTAGCGGGAGTTGGGGAGACCCAGTACTTC. Translated, it gives CASSFLAGVGETQYF.

This clonotype was seen many times. The chain uses TRBV28 and TRBJ1-2; D gene unclear. The CDR3 runs 16 residues. CDR1 and CDR2 from the germline V gene are MDHEN and SYDVKM. The germline V and J ends were trimmed by 4 bases and 3 bases, with 18 bases remaining between them. CDR3 protein: CASSSLPPVVYYGYTF. The DNA for the CDR3 is TGTGCCAGCAGTTCGCTTCCCCCGGTCGTGTACTATGGCTACACCTTC.

The rearrangement joins TRBV12-3 or TRBV12-4 to TRBJ2-1, with no clear D. Trimming removed 3 bases from V and 8 bases from J, with 11 bases in between. The length of the CDR3 is 13 residues. The CDR3 loop is CASSFFGLDEQFF. Here the CDR3 DNA reads TGTGCCAGCAGTTTTTTCGGGTTGGATGAGCAGTTCTTC.

The chain employs TRBV12-3 or TRBV12-4 and TRBJ1-5; D is perhaps TRBD1 (6 bases). V lost 6 bases to trimming and J lost 11 bases, with 17 bases between them. This CDR3 has 13 amino acids. CDR3: CASRAGAGETQHF. CDR3 DNA: TGTGCCAGCAGGGCAGGGGCTGGGGAGACCCAGCATTTT.

This clonotype occurred many times. The V and J genes are TRBV6-1 and TRBJ2-3; possible D gene TRBD1, 5 bases. The V and J ends lost 6 bases and 4 bases respectively, with 8 bases between them. Looked up from germline, CDR1 is MNHNS and CDR2 is SASEGT. This CDR3 has 12 amino acids. For the CDR3, the DNA is TGTGCCAGCAGGGCAGGGTCAGATACGCAGTATTTT. The encoded protein is CASRAGSDTQYF.